Shown below are 5 T cell receptor beta chains from a single sample sequenced in a study. In TCRdb, the reads were re-called with MiXCR into one record per CDR3 protein. The sample lists approximately 1,500 distinct CDR3 sequences, approximately 20% seen once, with under 20% in the top ten. Sequenced input: CD8+ T cells (not recorded whether cultured). The source of these receptors is a female donor.

By share, this clonotype counts as medium-sized (0.01 to 0.1%). The genes are TRBV28 and TRBJ2-3, with D perhaps assigned TRBD1 or TRBD2 (5 bases each). The CDR3 is 15 amino acids. Germline CDR1 is MDHEN and CDR2 is SYDVKM. V dropped 3 bases and J dropped 0 bases, with 10 bases sitting between them. The DNA for the CDR3 is TGTGCCAGCAGTTTTTGGTGGGGGAGCACAGATACGCAGTATTTT. Protein: CASSFWWGSTDTQYF.

As for this clonotype: Germline is not matched at one junction end, which may reflect a read error. The rearrangement uses TRBV27 and TRBJ2-7, with D perhaps matching TRBD1 (5 bases). Germline V gene lookup returns CDR1 MNHEY and CDR2 SMNVEV (reference sequence). This CDR3 comprises 14 residues. The CDR3 region is CARSLVGRLHEQYF. The CDR3 nucleotides read TGTGCCAGGAGTTTGGTGGGGCGCCTACACGAGCAGTACTTC.

Sample share makes this clonotype large. The V gene is TRBV11-2, the J gene TRBJ1-2, with D uncertain. The CDR3 is 11 residues long. The V and J ends lost 2 bases and 4 bases respectively, with 2 bases between them. CDR1 is SGHAT, CDR2 FQNNGV, per germline. The chain's CDR3 is CASSLTYGYTF. For the CDR3, the DNA is TGTGCCAGCAGCTTAACCTATGGCTACACCTTC.

With regard to this clonotype: A read error may explain this, as a much larger clone is one base away. V is TRBV5-1 and J is TRBJ2-2; 7 positions agree with TRBD2. Germline V lookup: CDR1 SGHRS, CDR2 YFSETQ. This CDR3 is 12 amino acids long. The DNA of the CDR3 is TGCGCCAGCAGCTCCAGTGGGGGGGGGCTGTTTTTT. It is translated as CASSSSGGGLFF.

Worth noting for this clonotype: This may stem from a read error, because a much larger clone lies one nucleotide away. The CDR3 DNA is TGTGCCAGCAGATACCACGGTGGAGAGCAGTTCTTC. It encodes CASRYHGGEQFF. The chain couples TRBV14 to TRBJ2-1; D call uncertain. Trimming cost V 6 bases and J 10 bases, with 13 bases left between them. The germline CDR1 and CDR2 sequences are SGHDN and FVKESK. The CDR3 covers 12 residues. The entire variable domain, with the rest obtained from reference TRBV14 and TRBJ2-1, is as follows: EAGVTQFPSHSVIEKGQTVTLRCDPISGHDNLYWYRRVMGKEIKFLLHFVKESKQDESGMPNNRFLAERTGGTYSTLKVQPAELEDSGVYFCASRYHGGEQFFGPGTRLTVL.